This T cell receptor (beta chain) was sequenced during a study of T cell clonotyping in hematopoietic cell transplantation (dated by TCRdb to 2020 to 2022). Regarding the research as a whole: A total of under 150 blood samples were collected in the study from roughly 33 consecutive transplant recipients and their related donors. Patient recruitment ran from September 2015 to early 2017, and follow-up continued until late 2020 or death. The study at large found these results: The sample size was limited and the cells went unsorted, which meant the CD4 and CD8 repertoire contributions could not be told apart. Recipient TCR diversity fell after transplant, with pathologically expanded clonotypes rising progressively from day 30 to day 180. Donor and pretransplant recipient Inverse Simpson Index values predicted broader posttransplant TCR repertoire diversity. Overlap with donor repertoires was found for only a small fraction of recipient repertoires, with over 97% found to appear de novo at the given depth.

The immunoSEQ assay, a bias-controlled multiplex PCR using V- and J-specific primers, was used to amplify TCR beta CDR3 regions from genomic DNA. A second PCR step added a proprietary barcode and Illumina adapter sequences to the CDR3 amplicons. CDR3 libraries were sequenced on an Illumina MiSeq instrument. On the authors' methods: Export and quality control were performed with immunoSEQ Analyzer 3.0, and downstream analyses were performed with R Bioconductor and Immunarch. Repertoire metrics were calculated using only productive rearrangements within the normalized downsampled data set. In the normalized cohort, a clonotype counted as pathologically expanded if the clonotype was larger than 5 templates. The Inverse Simpson Index was used to measure repertoire diversity. The non-normalized data set was used for CMV-specificity analyses so that all clonotypes could be captured. TCRdb obtained this table from immuneACCESS and retained in-frame rearrangements with V and J assigned. These tables miss some clones; where compared with another copy, unresolved V genes account for less than half of the shortfall, and the remainder is unexplained. D and trimming come from the DNA, and the V and J calls and clone size come from that table. This sample comprises 26,000 or so clones, approximately 95% of them detected only once. Together, the top ten hold roughly 1.4% of the sample.

V is cut by 1 base and J by 6 bases, and the space between the germline ends is 7 bases. The germline V gene (reference sequence) gives CDR1 as MNHEY and CDR2 as SMNVEV. The CDR3 runs 13 residues from the cysteine to the phenylalanine. Left in the record is the CDR3 DNA by itself, 39 bases read in frame from the first base. As regards this clone: Its cognate antigen has yet to be identified. It has no much larger one-base neighbor in the sample; base qualities were not kept.

Related transplant donors provided blood samples for TCR beta sequencing. Using Nuclei Lysis Solution, genomic DNA was extracted from unfractionated peripheral blood mononuclear cells that were either fresh or cryopreserved. Sequenced: peripheral blood mononuclear cells. The chain links TRBV27 with TRBJ2-1, with TRBD1 perhaps the D gene, on 6 matching bases. This receptor was obtained from a man between 50 and 59 years old in good health. Some clones in this sample may be carry-over from other donors' samples. The CDR3 region has the sequence CASSLLGANEQFF. The nucleotides are TGTGCCAGCAGTTTATTGGGGGCCAATGAGCAGTTCTTC.